Presented here are 21 T cell receptor beta chains from one specimen sequenced in a study of blood T cells in healthy people across ages. Sample-barcoded 5' priming and a J-beta primer mix drove a second PCR of about 6 to 12 cycles. TCRdb re-called the 5' RACE reads through MiXCR, storing one row per CDR3 protein. Seen here are roughly 1,100,000 distinct CDR3 sequences, about 23% observed once, and the top ten hold 0.75%. The data were also submitted as part of a second study, on T cells of mothers and their children.

Specimen: blood. These receptor sequences come from a girl aged 2 to 9 in good health.

This rearrangement joins TRBV29-1 to TRBJ2-5; 7 bases are a match to TRBD1. TRBJ2-1 matches the DNA end more closely, so the J call is doubtful. CDR3 size: 12 residues. The germline gives CDR1 SQVTM, CDR2 ANQGSEA. The CDR3 loop is CSVDRVVNEQFF. CDR3 sequence (DNA): TGCAGCGTCGACAGGGTGGTCAATGAGCAGTTCTTC.

The chain combines TRBV12-3 or TRBV12-4 with TRBJ2-7, with D perhaps TRBD1 (5 bases). V was pared by 2 bases and J by 3 bases, with 11 bases between. This CDR3 is 14 amino acids long. The CDR3 here is CASSLLGRDYEQYF. In nucleotides, the CDR3 is TGTGCCAGCAGTTTACTCGGCAGGGACTACGAGCAGTACTTC.

The rearrangement joins TRBV5-1 to TRBJ2-3; 13 bases are shared with TRBD2. The CDR3 is 14 amino acids. V dropped 4 bases and J dropped 7; count of bases not matched to a gene: 3. Germline values: CDR1 SGHRS, CDR2 YFSETQ. In DNA, the CDR3 is TGCGCCAGCAGCAAGACTAGCGGGGGGTATACGCAGTATTTT. Translating it yields CASSKTSGGYTQYF.

The genes are TRBV6-6 and TRBJ1-5, with D possibly matching TRBD1 (6 bases). Germline assignment: CDR1 MNHNY and CDR2 SVGAGI (reference sequence). V dropped 10 bases and J dropped 6 bases, with 16 bases sitting between them. This CDR3 region has 13 residues. In DNA form, the CDR3 reads TGTGCCATCGAGGGGGGCGGGAGTCAGCCCCAGCATTTT. This gives the protein CAIEGGGSQPQHF.

This chain connects TRBV2 to TRBJ2-1; weak D call: TRBD1 (5 bases). CDR1 SNHLY and CDR2 FYNNEI come from the germline V gene. This CDR3 spans 16 amino acids. Trimming removed 7 bases at V and 1 base at J, with 17 bases between. CDR3 nucleotide sequence: TGTGCCAGCACCCCGTTATGGGGCCCTTCCTACAATGAGCAGTTCTTC. Its translation is CASTPLWGPSYNEQFF. Full variable domain (rest looked up from reference TRBV2 and TRBJ2-1): EPEVTQTPSHQVTQMGQEVILRCVPISNHLYFYWYRQILGQKVEFLVSFYNNEISEKSEIFDDQFSVERPDGSNFTLKIRSTKLEDSAMYFCASTPLWGPSYNEQFFGPGTRLTVL.

Ten or more counts support this clonotype. This chain connects TRBV9 to TRBJ2-4; D possibly uses TRBD1 or TRBD2 (5 bases each). This CDR3 region has 14 residues. In germline, CDR1 is SGDLS, CDR2 YYNGEE. V was pared by 0 bases and J by 12 bases, with 16 bases between. The CDR3 DNA sequence: TGTGCCAGCAGCGTAGGGGGGAACGCCCCAGCTCAGTACTTC. Translated: CASSVGGNAPAQYF.

The genes are TRBV6-5 and TRBJ1-5, with D perhaps matching TRBD1 (6 bases). This CDR3 region has 13 residues. V dropped 4 bases and J dropped 7 bases, with 11 bases sitting between them. Germline-derived CDR1 and CDR2 are MNHEY and SVGAGI. CDR3 coding DNA: TGTGCCAGCAGTTTCATACAGGGACAGCCCCAGCATTTT. This translates into CASSFIQGQPQHF.

V and J are TRBV12-3 or TRBV12-4 and TRBJ2-7; TRBD2 matches at 7 bases. With V trimmed by 6 bases and J by 6 bases, 5 bases remained unmatched. This CDR3 region has 12 residues. The CDR3 spells CASSRGGGEQYF. In nucleotides, the CDR3 is TGTGCCAGCAGCCGTGGGGGGGGCGAGCAGTACTTC.

This chain joins TRBV28 and TRBJ2-5, with TRBD1 matching 9 bases. TRBJ2-1 matches the DNA end more closely, so the J call is doubtful. Germline lookup yields CDR1 MDHEN and CDR2 SYDVKM. The CDR3 runs to 15 residues. Here the CDR3 DNA reads TGTGCCAGCAGACCCGGGACAGGGTCGCTAGATGAGCAGTTCTTC. Translated, it gives CASRPGTGSLDEQFF.

This chain uses TRBV20-1 with TRBJ2-3; no reliable D call. V was pared by 3 bases and J by 0 bases, with 10 bases between. CDR3 length: 14 residues. Per germline, CDR1 DFQATT and CDR2 SNEGSKA (reference sequence). In DNA form, the CDR3 reads TGCAGTGCTAGCTTCGAATCTAGCACAGATACGCAGTATTTT. Its translation is CSASFESSTDTQYF.

On this clonotype: Germline and junction disagree at one end, which may indicate a read error. This chain uses TRBV7-6 with TRBJ2-5; the match to TRBD2 covers 7 bases. Germline V CDR1 and CDR2: SGHVS, FNYEAQ. The CDR3 totals 15 residues. DNA for the CDR3: TGTGCCAGCAGCTTGATGAGCGGGGCGATAGAGACCCGGTACTTC. It translates to CASSLMSGAIETRYF.

There are a few counts of this clonotype. The chain recombines TRBV4-3 with TRBJ2-3; D unclear. Trimming left V 5 bases short and J 2 bases short, with 14 bases between. This CDR3 is 15 amino acids long. CDR1 and CDR2 (germline): LGHNA, YSLEER. The chain's CDR3 is CASSTDWATTDTQYF. The CDR3 region has the DNA TGCGCCAGCAGCACAGACTGGGCAACCACAGATACGCAGTATTTT.

The J gene is TRBJ1-2, the V gene TRBV6-5; D uncertain. This CDR3 region has 13 residues. Germline V gene lookup returns CDR1 MNHEY and CDR2 SVGAGI. V dropped 3 bases and J dropped 2 bases, with 7 bases sitting between them. The CDR3 DNA reads TGTGCCAGCAGTTATCGGGAAAACTATGGCTACACCTTC. As protein: CASSYRENYGYTF.

V usage is TRBV29-1 and J usage is TRBJ2-1; TRBD2 matches at 11 bases. In germline, CDR1 is SQVTM, CDR2 ANQGSEA. The ends lost 4 bases at V and 3 bases at J; junction bases unmatched: 8. The CDR3 has 16 amino acids. The CDR3 DNA follows: TGCAGCGTTGCCAAGGGGCTAGCGGGGGGCTACAATGAGCAGTTCTTC. Translating gives CSVAKGLAGGYNEQFF.

The chain links TRBV7-9 to TRBJ1-6, with D maybe TRBD1 (5 bases). The CDR3 totals 16 residues. V was cut by 5 bases and J by 7 bases, with 18 bases left in between. Germline V gene sequence: CDR1 SEHNR, CDR2 FQNEAQ (reference sequence). The CDR3 DNA reads as TGTGCCAGCAGCGCACCCGGGACCGCTCTAAATTCACCCCTCCACTTT. The encoded protein is CASSAPGTALNSPLHF.

This clonotype was counted a few times. One end of the junction is discordant with germline, which a read error may explain. The J gene is TRBJ2-5, the V gene TRBV7-9, with D maybe TRBD2 (5 bases). The V gene's germline CDR1 is SEHNR and CDR2 FQNEAQ (reference sequence). The CDR3 sequence is 14 residues long. The CDR3 DNA reads TGTGCCAGCAGGGACTTCTTGCCCTACAATGAGCAGCTCTTC. It encodes CASRDFLPYNEQLF.

This sequence joins TRBV29-1 and TRBJ1-2; TRBD1 aligns across 7 bases. The CDR3 has 13 residues. Trimming cost V 7 bases and J 4 bases; bases outside gene matches: 9. Per germline, CDR1 SQVTM and CDR2 ANQGSEA. The CDR3 coding sequence is TGCAGCGCAGGCTCAGGGGGAGGCTATGGCTACACCTTC. This encodes CSAGSGGGYGYTF. The full variable domain, in which reference TRBV29-1 and TRBJ1-2 provide the parts outside the CDR3, is SAVISQKPSRDICQRGTSLTIQCQVDSQVTMMFWYRQQPGQSLTLIATANQGSEATYESGFVIDKFPISRPNLTFSTLTVSNMSPEDSSIYLCSAGSGGGYGYTFGSGTRLTVV.

The rearrangement joins TRBV5-1 to TRBJ2-5, with 8 nucleotides matching TRBD2. The CDR3 consists of 14 residues. Germline loops: CDR1 SGHRS, CDR2 YFSETQ. Trimming took 2 bases from V and 4 from J; bases not matched to a gene: 4. CDR3: CASSFTSGVETQYF. The CDR3 DNA is TGCGCCAGCAGCTTTACTAGCGGTGTAGAGACCCAGTACTTC.

This clonotype has more than one count but fewer than ten. This sequence joins TRBV20-1 and TRBJ2-5; 10 bases align to TRBD2. Germline trimming cut 3 bases from V and 4 bases from J; bases unmatched to any gene: 5. CDR3 length equals 14 residues. Germline CDR1 and CDR2: DFQATT and SNEGSKA (reference sequence). CDR3 coding DNA: TGCAGTGCTAGCCTAGCGGGGGCCTCAGAGACCCAGTACTTC. This codes for CSASLAGASETQYF.

There are many counts of this clonotype. The chain recombines TRBV5-1 with TRBJ2-5; D may be TRBD2 (5 bases). This CDR3 region has 13 residues. The V gene's germline CDR1 is SGHRS and CDR2 YFSETQ. The V end was cut by 5 bases, the J end by 9 bases, with 17 bases between. The CDR3 here is CASSIGRGQAQYF. The CDR3, as DNA: TGCGCCAGCAGTATTGGGAGAGGGCAGGCCCAGTACTTC. The variable domain in full, with the rest retrieved from reference TRBV5-1 and TRBJ2-5, is KAGVTQTPRYLIKTRGQQVTLSCSPISGHRSVSWYQQTPGQGLQFLFEYFSETQRNKGNFPGRFSGRQFSNSRSEMNVSTLELGDSALYLCASSIGRGQAQYFGPGTRLLVL.

The chain employs TRBV10-3 and TRBJ2-3; tentatively, D is TRBD2 (5 bases). V lost 0 bases and J lost 0, with 13 bases in between. Germline V gene data show CDR1 as ENHRY and CDR2 as SYGVKD. The CDR3 is 17 amino acids. CDR3 coding DNA: TGTGCCATCAGTGAGTCGTGGCTAGCTGCTAGCACAGATACGCAGTATTTT. It is translated as CAISESWLAASTDTQYF.